This entry lists 17 T cell receptor gamma chains sequenced from one sample in a study of Vδ1+ human thymocytes. Study observations and caveats: Highly polyclonal TRG and TRD repertoires with Gaussian CDR3 length distributions appeared in thymus.

The template was reverse-transcribed extracted RNA. The CDR3 regions were amplified by multiplex PCR from V-gene primers to a constant-region primer. TCRdb re-called clones from the multiplex PCR reads using CATT. The profile shows tens of thousands of gamma-chain clones, 20% to 25% of them singletons. Their cognate antigens are unknown. Sample: Vdelta1+ gamma-delta thymocytes from the thymus. Specified subset: FACS-sorted CD3+ TCRalphabeta- TCRVdelta1+ TCRVdelta2- thymocytes. Receptors were obtained from a girl in the first two years of life who had congenital heart surgery.

In its sample, this clone was seen a few times. The rearrangement joins TRGV4 to TRGJ1 or TRGJ2. Trimming cost V 0 bases and J 8 bases; bases outside gene matches: 13. The length of the CDR3 is 15 residues. Germline-derived CDR1 and CDR2 are EGSTGY and YDSYTSSV. The chain's CDR3 is CATWDGRIRLNKKLF. In nucleotides, the CDR3 is TGTGCCACCTGGGATGGGCGGATCCGCCTAAATAAGAAACTCTTT.

This clone was observed a handful of times. Other DNA sequences in this specimen translate into the identical CDR3. This chain uses TRGV3 with TRGJ1 or TRGJ2. The junction had 3 bases not matched to a gene; V was cut back by 1 base and J by 6 bases. This CDR3 spans 12 amino acids. Germline V lookup: CDR1 VTNTFY, CDR2 YDVSTARD (reference sequence). The DNA of the CDR3 is TGTGCCACCTGGGACAGATCTTATAAGAAACTCTTT. This encodes CATWDRSYKKLF.

The chain employs TRGV2 and TRGJ1 or TRGJ2. This CDR3 has 11 residues. CDR1 and CDR2 from the germline V gene are EGSNGY and YDSYNSKV. V lost 0 bases and J lost 11; bases outside the gene matches: 4. Written as DNA, the CDR3 is TGTGCCACCTGGGACGGGCGACAGAAACTCTTT. Translation: CATWDGRQKLF.

On this clone: Other DNA sequences of this sample code for an identical CDR3. The rearrangement joins TRGV3 to TRGJ1 or TRGJ2. Germline values: CDR1 VTNTFY, CDR2 YDVSTARD (reference sequence). The CDR3 is 14 residues long. Trimming cost V 0 bases and J 7 bases; bases outside gene matches: 9. The CDR3 region has the DNA TGTGCCACCTGGGACAGGCCTGGCAACTATAAGAAACTCTTT. The encoded protein is CATWDRPGNYKKLF.

There are a few counts of this clone. The chain joins TRGV5 to TRGJ1 or TRGJ2. Germline-derived CDR1 and CDR2 are VINAFY and YDVSNSKD. Trimming removed 10 bases from V and 4 bases from J; junction bases left unmatched: 7. The CDR3 contains 11 residues. The CDR3 coding sequence is TGTGCCACTGGAACGTATTATAAGAAACTCTTT. It translates to CATGTYYKKLF.

This clone was counted between two and nine times. V usage is TRGV9 and J usage is TRGJ1 or TRGJ2. The germline CDR1 and CDR2 sequences are GITISATS and ISYDGTV (reference sequence). The junction had 6 bases not matched to a gene; V was cut back by 0 bases and J by 7 bases. This CDR3 is built from 13 residues. The CDR3 coding sequence is TGTGCCTTGTGGGAGGTGGGGTCCTATAAGAAACTCTTT. Translated: CALWEVGSYKKLF.

The chain joins TRGV3 to TRGJP1. Trimming took 3 bases from V and 9 from J; bases not matched to a gene: 4. This CDR3 contains 12 residues. Germline loops: CDR1 VTNTFY, CDR2 YDVSTARD (reference sequence). The CDR3 DNA reads TGTGCCACCTGGGACGGGCGTTGGTTCAAGATATTT. It is translated as CATWDGRWFKIF.

This chain joins TRGV4 and TRGJ1 or TRGJ2. Trimming removed 3 bases from V and 5 bases from J; junction bases left unmatched: 13. Germline V gene data show CDR1 as EGSTGY and CDR2 as YDSYTSSV. The CDR3 loop spans 15 amino acids. The CDR3 DNA sequence: TGTGCCACCTGGGATTGCCACCGCTTCAATTATAAGAAACTCTTT. This gives the protein CATWDCHRFNYKKLF.

This chain links TRGV3 with TRGJP2. J gave up 10 bases and V 0 bases, and 2 bases lay outside the gene matches. Germline loops: CDR1 VTNTFY, CDR2 YDVSTARD (reference sequence). The CDR3 spans 12 residues. CDR3: CATWDRRWIKTF. CDR3 coding DNA: TGTGCCACCTGGGACAGGCGTTGGATCAAGACGTTT.

This clone was picked up many times. The same CDR3 can be traced to other DNA sequences in this sample. The V and J genes are TRGV9 and TRGJ1 or TRGJ2. The V segment lost 1 base and the J segment 7 bases; nucleotides outside the gene matches: 4. The CDR3 has 12 amino acids. Per the germline V gene, CDR1 is GITISATS and CDR2 is ISYDGTV (reference sequence). The CDR3 region is CALWEVGYKKLF. The DNA of the CDR3 is TGTGCCTTGTGGGAGGTAGGGTATAAGAAACTCTTT.

A few counts support this clone. V usage is TRGV9 and J usage is TRGJP2. In germline, CDR1 is GITISATS, CDR2 ISYDGTV (reference sequence). The CDR3 runs 13 residues. After removal of 2 bases from V and 12 bases from J, the junction contained 9 bases not matched to a gene. CDR3 nucleotide sequence: TGTGCCTTGTGGGAGGGAGGTGTCCGGATCAAGACGTTT. As protein: CALWEGGVRIKTF.

The chain is built from TRGV4 and TRGJ1 or TRGJ2. Germline V CDR1 and CDR2: EGSTGY, YDSYTSSV. V shed 4 bases and J 7 bases; nucleotides not matched to a gene: 7. The CDR3 contains 12 residues. The CDR3 protein is CATWETWYKKLF. The CDR3 DNA sequence: TGTGCCACCTGGGAGACGTGGTATAAGAAACTCTTT.

This clone was counted between two and nine times. This rearrangement joins TRGV3 to TRGJ1 or TRGJ2. Germline trimming cut 3 bases from V and 3 bases from J; bases unmatched to any gene: 8. CDR1 and CDR2 (germline): VTNTFY, YDVSTARD (reference sequence). This CDR3 comprises 14 residues. DNA for the CDR3: TGTGCCACCTGGGACCGCGAGAGTTATTATAAGAAACTCTTT. Translating gives CATWDRESYYKKLF.

The chain uses TRGV4 and TRGJ1 or TRGJ2. Germline CDR1 is EGSTGY and CDR2 is YDSYTSSV. V was pared by 6 bases and J by 7 bases, with 15 bases of the junction left unmatched. The CDR3 consists of 14 residues. This CDR3 reads CATWFQKAEYKKLF. CDR3 in DNA: TGTGCCACCTGGTTTCAAAAGGCGGAGTATAAGAAACTCTTT.

This clone was observed a handful of times. V gene TRGV2 combines with J gene TRGJ1 or TRGJ2. Germline CDR1 and CDR2: EGSNGY and YDSYNSKV. This CDR3 is 15 amino acids long. With V trimmed by 0 bases and J by 2 bases, 7 bases remained unmatched. The DNA of the CDR3 is TGTGCCACCTGGGACGGGCTTTTTTATTATTATAAGAAACTCTTT. It is translated as CATWDGLFYYYKKLF.

As regards this clone: A much larger clone differs by one base, so this may be a read error. The same CDR3 arises from other DNA sequences in this sample as well. The chain joins TRGV8 to TRGJP2. With V trimmed by 2 bases and J by 2 bases, 2 bases remained unmatched. The V gene's germline CDR1 is VENAVY and CDR2 YDSYNSRV. This CDR3 has 14 amino acids. The CDR3 reads CATWDTSSDWIKTF. The CDR3 DNA sequence: TGTGCCACCTGGGATACGAGTAGTGATTGGATCAAGACGTTT.

About this clone: Other nucleotide sequences in the sample specify the same CDR3. The gene calls are TRGV9 and TRGJP1. V was pared by 0 bases and J by 1 base, with 5 bases of the junction left unmatched. Germline lookup yields CDR1 GITISATS and CDR2 ISYDGTV (reference sequence). CDR3 size: 16 residues. Here the CDR3 reads CALWEVGGTTGWFKIF. DNA for the CDR3: TGTGCCTTGTGGGAGGTGGGGGGTACCACTGGTTGGTTCAAGATATTT.